This TCR beta chain was recorded in a study of blood T cell repertoires in COVID-19. Study at large: COVID-19 samples collected from the United States, Italy and Spain covered acute and convalescent phases.

Germline lookup yields CDR1 MGHRA and CDR2 YSYEKL. The CDR3 has 16 residues. Trimming cost V 1 base and J 2 bases; bases outside gene matches: 3. As processed by the authors: Estimated nucleated cell counts came from reference gene primer amplification. Data came from immunoSEQ multiplex PCR; TCRdb stores just in-frame clones and leaves some out. The V and J calls and the clone size are those of that table, but D and trimming were determined from the DNA. The sample consists of 110,000 to 150,000 clones, around 90% of them appearing once. This chain joins TRBV4-1 and TRBJ2-1; 9 nucleotides align to TRBD2. Sequencing input: peripheral blood. The TCR originated in a man between 65 and 85 years old with acute or convalescent COVID-19. This chain's CDR3 is CASSQAAGGPYNEQFF. In DNA, the CDR3 is TGCGCCAGCAGCCAAGCGGCGGGAGGGCCCTACAATGAGCAGTTCTTC.